This TCR beta chain was obtained from a study of regulatory T cells in long-lasting Graves disease. In building TCR beta libraries, iRepertoire HTBI primers were used together with Arm-PCR of CDR3 regions. One entry per CDR3 protein results from TCRdb running MiXCR on the multiplex PCR reads. The sample consists of about 470,000 distinct CDR3 sequences, 20% of them appearing once. This clonotype occurred a few times. Time point indicated: persistent/refractory GD, antithyroid drugs over 5 years with positive TRAb. From PBMCs, RNA was extracted and then used to make the TCR library. Diagnosis followed American Thyroid Association guidelines for Graves' disease. The origin of this receptor is a female donor with Graves disease. Sequencing used peripheral blood mononuclear cells (PBMCs), obtained when the disease was refractory, from a patient treated with antithyroid drugs.

The CDR3, as DNA: TGCAGTGCTAGAGAATCCAGGGCCAATTGGGGCTACGAGCAGTACTTC. Translated, it gives CSARESRANWGYEQYF. The rearrangement joins TRBV20-1 to TRBJ2-7, with a tentative D call TRBD1 (5 bases). Germline CDR1 is DFQATT and CDR2 is SNEGSKA (reference sequence). CDR3 length: 16 amino acids. V lost 0 bases, J lost 3 bases, and 18 bases lay in between.